What follows is one T cell receptor (beta chain) and its context. It has no known antigen specificity. No base-level quality is on record; no much larger clone is a single base apart. Collaborating institutions collected whole blood in K2EDTA tubes following their own protocols. For TCRbeta analysis, collaborator samples were shipped as frozen whole blood, as isolated PBMCs, or as DNA extracted from either sample type. CDR3 length: 16 amino acids, cysteine to phenylalanine. The only DNA kept is the CDR3, 48 bases in frame from the first base. Trimming leaves V shorter by 4 bases and J shorter by 0 bases, with the junction holding 7 bases beyond the gene matches. CDR1 and CDR2 were assigned from the germline V gene as SGHDT and YYEEEE. This specimen comes from a study of blood T cell repertoires in COVID-19 (dated by TCRdb to the early 2020s). Regarding the research as a whole: The collaborator samples originated in the United States, Italy and Spain and spanned the acute and convalescent phases of COVID-19. The material from the prospective study consisted of cDNA or gDNA derived from T cells, B-cell-depleted T cells, or PBMCs. The dataset comprised deeply sampled blood TCRbeta repertoires from subjects exposed to, actively infected with, or recovered from COVID-19. The repertoires were released in a freely available public database meant as a resource for research on the immune response to SARS-CoV-2. Samples were obtained from the ongoing ImmuneRACE study (first 160 participants) and from roughly 1,300 subjects provided by 6 global collaborators. Sample metadata almost always included a de-identified subject ID, COVID-19 status, age in years and sex. Where available, HLA class I and class II types were taken from metadata supplied by the sample provider and were not determined by assay-based typing. Broader findings and caveats from the paper: The amount of clinical and demographic metadata varied by source and participant and was provided uncurated.

TCRbeta CDR3 regions were amplified from genomic DNA using the immunoSEQ Assay, a bias-controlled multiplex PCR. For the original study's pipeline: Within the assay, amplification of reference gene primers was used to estimate how many nucleated cells each sample contained. Sequence reads were collapsed and filtered to measure the absolute abundance of every unique TCRbeta CDR3 rearrangement. For each sample, productive Simpson clonality was calculated as the square root of Simpson's diversity index over productive rearrangements. Not all clones reach the TCRdb copy of this immuneACCESS table, which keeps in-frame sequences only. Checked studies attribute under half of the gap to unresolved V genes and leave the rest unexplained. V and J calls and clone size are given by that table; D and trimming were obtained from the DNA. This sample holds about 270,000 clones; 89% were observed only once. The ten largest account for roughly 2.3% of the sample.

This chain joins TRBV5-6 to TRBJ2-3, with 8 central nucleotides matching TRBD1. The clonotype originates from a man aged 45-65 years with acute or convalescent COVID-19. Specimen: peripheral blood. The nucleotides are TGTGCCAGCAGCGATTCTGGGACAGGTAGCACAGATACGCAGTATTTT. This gives the protein CASSDSGTGSTDTQYF.